The 5 T cell receptor beta chains given below trace back to one sample, sequenced in a study of graft-versus-host responses after intestinal transplantation. Only in-frame clones appear in the TCRdb table, and some are missing; sequencing was by immunoSEQ multiplex PCR. The sample lists roughly 4,500 clones, more than 70% occurring once. Processed graft tissue released its intraepithelial and lamina propria lymphocytes. The sample was ileum tissue, taken around 340 days after intestinal transplantation. The receptors here all came from a human patient who received an intestinal transplant, so some T cells may come from the graft donor.

The rearrangement joins TRBV29-1 to TRBJ1-2, with a weak D call TRBD1 (5 bases). CDR3 length: 12 amino acids. The ends were cut back, 7 bases at V and 0 bases at J, with 9 bases in the middle. Germline V gene data show CDR1 as SQVTM and CDR2 as ANQGSEA. The DNA of the CDR3 is TGCAGCGATAGGGGTACTAACTATGGCTACACCTTC. The encoded protein is CSDRGTNYGYTF.

This chain uses TRBV7-2 with TRBJ2-7; TRBD1 agrees at 7 bases. The CDR3 covers 15 residues. CDR1 and CDR2 (germline): SGHTA, FQGNSA. The V segment lost 0 bases and the J segment 2 bases; nucleotides outside the gene matches: 4. The chain's CDR3 is CASSLAQGETYEQYF. The CDR3 nucleotides are TGTGCCAGCAGCTTAGCCCAGGGGGAAACCTACGAGCAGTACTTC.

The chain joins TRBV6-5 to TRBJ2-2, with D possibly being TRBD1 (5 bases). The V end lost 8 bases, the J end lost 3 bases, and 10 bases lay between the germline ends. There are 13 residues in the CDR3. Germline lookup yields CDR1 MNHEY and CDR2 SVGAGI. CDR3 nucleotides: TGTGCCAGCTACAGGCTGGACACCGGGGAGCTGTTTTTT. It yields the protein CASYRLDTGELFF.

Only a few counts were recorded for this clone. This chain uses TRBV2 with TRBJ2-2; 8 bases agree with TRBD1. CDR1 and CDR2 from the germline V gene are SNHLY and FYNNEI. V was clipped by 6 bases and J by 1 base; unmatched bases: 7. CDR3 length: 16 residues. The CDR3 bases are TGTGCCAGCAGCTTACAGGGGGTTTGGAACACCGGGGAGCTGTTTTTT. This codes for CASSLQGVWNTGELFF.

The rearrangement joins TRBV2 to TRBJ2-7; 11 nucleotides match TRBD1. V dropped 6 bases and J dropped 7; count of bases not matched to a gene: 8. CDR3 length: 14 amino acids. The V gene's germline CDR1 is SNHLY and CDR2 FYNNEI. CDR3 sequence reads: CASSVGQGAREQYF. CDR3 DNA sequence: TGTGCCAGCAGCGTCGGACAGGGGGCGCGGGAGCAGTACTTC.